The 22 T cell receptor beta chains below all came from one sample that was sequenced in a study of shared clonotypes between healthy human individuals. This table comes from immunoSEQ multiplex PCR, and its TCRdb copy is limited to in-frame clones, with some not included. The repertoire holds around 980,000 clones, with roughly 74% as singletons. Sequencing was performed on memory CD4+ T cells from PBMCs. Subset specified: CD45RA-negative fraction. The receptors shown here come from a man aged 18-30 years in good health. Some clones in this sample may be carry-over from other donors' samples.

The chain employs TRBV18 and TRBJ2-1; D may be TRBD1 (5 bases). This CDR3 is built from 14 residues. V lost 6 bases, J lost 8 bases, and 17 bases lay in between. Germline CDR1 and CDR2: KGHSH and LQKENI. The CDR3: CASSVSRASDEQFF. Here the CDR3 DNA reads TGTGCCAGCTCGGTTTCCAGGGCATCCGATGAGCAGTTCTTC. The full variable domain, with the rest looked up from reference TRBV18 and TRBJ2-1, is NAGVMQNPRHLVRRRGQEARLRCSPMKGHSHVYWYRQLPEEGLKFMVYLQKENIIDESGMPKERFSAEFPKEGPSILRIQQVVRGDSAAYFCASSVSRASDEQFFGPGTRLTVL.

This clone was counted many times. Other nucleotide sequences from this sample produce the same CDR3. This rearrangement joins TRBV28 to TRBJ1-2, with D unclear. Germline values: CDR1 MDHEN, CDR2 SYDVKM. The CDR3 extends over 13 amino acids. V shed 2 bases and J shed 0 bases, with 4 bases lying between them. The CDR3 region has the DNA TGTGCCAGCAGTTTAACGGCTAACTATGGCTACACCTTC. Protein sequence: CASSLTANYGYTF.

This chain uses TRBV15 with TRBJ1-5; D gene uncertain. The CDR3 sequence is 13 residues long. From germline, CDR1 is LNHNV and CDR2 YYDKDF (reference sequence). The V gene lost 3 bases and the J gene lost 1 base, with 4 bases spanning the gap. CDR3 residues: CATSSGSNQPQHF. The CDR3 DNA reads TGTGCCACCAGCAGTGGAAGCAATCAGCCCCAGCATTTT.

The rearrangement uses TRBV21-1 and TRBJ1-2. TRBV21-1 is deemed a pseudogene. The CDR3 is made up of 13 amino acids. Written as DNA, the CDR3 is TGTGCCAGCAGCAAAGCGTTGTTTGAGGGCTACACCTTC. Its translation: CASSKALFEGYTF.

This clone was seen a handful of times. The chain is built from TRBV6-1 and TRBJ2-1, with a possible D match to TRBD2 (5 bases). The CDR3 is 17 residues long. The ends were cut back, 0 bases at V and 1 base at J, with 13 bases in the middle. Germline-derived CDR1 and CDR2 are MNHNS and SASEGT. CDR3 sequence reads: CASSEATDWKSYNEQFF. DNA of the CDR3: TGTGCCAGCAGTGAAGCTACGGACTGGAAATCCTACAATGAGCAGTTCTTC.

The chain combines TRBV10-3 with TRBJ2-2; D possibly matches TRBD1 or TRBD2 (5 bases each). The CDR3 totals 13 residues. V lost 10 bases and J 7 bases, leaving 16 bases between the germline ends. Germline CDR1 ENHRY, CDR2 SYGVKD. CDR3 in amino acids: CASIGALGGELFF. Here the CDR3 DNA reads TGTGCCAGTATCGGGGCTCTGGGCGGGGAGCTGTTTTTT.

This chain uses TRBV7-9 with TRBJ2-1, with 11 positions matching TRBD2. Germline CDR1 reads SEHNR; CDR2 reads FQNEAQ (reference sequence). V was pared by 3 bases and J by 8 bases, with 6 bases of the junction left unmatched. The CDR3 extends over 15 amino acids. The CDR3 region is CASSFLAGGQYEQFF. DNA of the CDR3: TGTGCCAGCAGCTTCTTAGCGGGAGGGCAGTATGAGCAGTTCTTC.

This clone appeared a few times. The chain has TRBV5-6 and TRBJ2-2; tentative D call: TRBD2 (5 bases). The V gene's germline CDR1 is SGHDT and CDR2 YYEEEE. V was pared by 0 bases and J by 7 bases, with 13 bases between. CDR3 length: 15 amino acids. Here the CDR3 reads CASSLGGNRDGELFF. CDR3 nucleotide sequence: TGTGCCAGCAGCTTGGGAGGGAATCGGGACGGGGAGCTGTTTTTT.

As for this clone: Other DNA sequences in this sample translate to the same CDR3. The CDR3 sequence: CSVDGLNTEAFF. The CDR3 DNA is TGCAGCGTTGACGGACTGAACACTGAAGCTTTCTTT. V gene TRBV29-1 combines with J gene TRBJ1-1; D unresolved. From germline, CDR1 is SQVTM and CDR2 ANQGSEA. This CDR3 spans 12 amino acids. V was shortened by 3 bases and J by 0 bases, with 5 bases between the two germline ends.

This clone appeared a few times. This rearrangement joins TRBV19 to TRBJ1-1; D is possibly TRBD1 (5 bases). In germline, CDR1 is LNHDA, CDR2 SQIVND (reference sequence). Trimming took off 5 bases at V and 4 bases at J, with 14 bases between the two ends. The CDR3 loop spans 14 amino acids. CDR3 nucleotides: TGTGCCAGTAGTCGGTCGACAGTGGGCACTGAAGCTTTCTTT. Protein: CASSRSTVGTEAFF.

The chain uses TRBV28 and TRBJ2-6; D is unresolved. This CDR3 comprises 15 residues. Trimming left V 4 bases short and J 2 bases short, with 9 bases between. Germline-derived CDR1 and CDR2 are MDHEN and SYDVKM. CDR3 coding DNA: TGTGCCAGCAGTTCCCCTTCGCCTGGGGCCAACGTCCTGACTTTC. Translating it yields CASSSPSPGANVLTF. Using reference TRBV28 and TRBJ2-6 for the parts outside the CDR3, the full variable domain is DVKVTQSSRYLVKRTGEKVFLECVQDMDHENMFWYRQDPGLGLRLIYFSYDVKMKEKGDIPEGYSVSREKKERFSLILESASTNQTSMYLCASSSPSPGANVLTFGAGSRLTVL.

The V and J genes are TRBV29-1 and TRBJ1-1; D not certain. Germline CDR1 reads SQVTM; CDR2 reads ANQGSEA. V lost 7 bases to trimming and J lost 1 base, with 7 bases between them. This CDR3 contains 11 residues. The CDR3 DNA follows: TGCAGCGGACGTAGGAACACTGAAGCTTTCTTT. It yields the protein CSGRRNTEAFF.

Worth noting for this clone: The DNA is left out, because the CDR3 cannot be placed on it with certainty; the CDR3 is given as TCRdb lists it. This chain joins TRBV7-2 and TRBJ2-2; the D segment call TRBD2 is taken from the table without a DNA check. The CDR3 is 13 amino acids long, termini counted. CDR1 SGHTA and CDR2 FQGNSA come from the germline V gene. The CDR3 reads CASSLRRAGELFF.

This clone showed up just a few times. The chain links TRBV2 to TRBJ1-2; D remains ambiguous. The CDR3 runs 14 residues. Trimming left V 4 bases short and J 2 bases short, with 11 bases between. Germline-derived CDR1 and CDR2 are SNHLY and FYNNEI. CDR3 in amino acids: CASSALLGNYGYTF. Here the CDR3 DNA reads TGTGCCAGCAGTGCTTTGTTAGGGAACTATGGCTACACCTTC.

This clone came up a few times. This sequence joins TRBV28 and TRBJ1-3; possible D gene TRBD1, 5 bases. The V gene lost 6 bases and the J gene lost 4 bases, with 31 bases spanning the gap. Germline assignment: CDR1 MDHEN and CDR2 SYDVKM. The length of the CDR3 is 20 residues. The DNA of the CDR3 is TGTGCCAGCAGCCGCCGGACTAGGCGACCTCAGGGAGGGGCAGGAAACACCATATATTTT. Translating gives CASSRRTRRPQGGAGNTIYF.

The CDR3 nucleotides read TGCGCCAGCAGTGAGTCGGGGGGCATCAATCAGCCCCAGCATTTT. Its translation is CASSESGGINQPQHF. The rearrangement links TRBV10-2 to TRBJ1-5, with D possibly TRBD1 on 6 matching bases. Germline loops: CDR1 WSHSY, CDR2 SAAADI. The CDR3 spans 15 residues. Trimming removed 0 bases from V and 3 bases from J, with 9 bases in between.

The chain is built from TRBV28 and TRBJ2-7; TRBD2 is a possible D gene (6 bases). CDR1 and CDR2 (germline): MDHEN, SYDVKM. CDR3 length: 13 residues. Trimming pared 4 bases from V and 1 base from J, leaving 8 bases between. The CDR3 spells CASSSGGSYEQYF. CDR3 in DNA: TGTGCCAGCAGTTCCGGGGGATCCTACGAGCAGTACTTC.

The chain has TRBV28 and TRBJ2-7; D not certain. This CDR3 contains 12 residues. Trimming removed 7 bases from V and 2 bases from J, with 9 bases in between. Germline V CDR1 and CDR2: MDHEN, SYDVKM. The CDR3 nucleotides read TGTGCCAGCACCCCCCGGCCCTACGAGCAGTACTTC. Translated, it gives CASTPRPYEQYF.

The rearrangement uses TRBV7-8 and TRBJ2-1, with TRBD2 matching 8 bases. V was clipped by 0 bases and J by 8 bases; unmatched bases: 12. The germline V gene has CDR1 SGHVS and CDR2 FQNEAQ. The CDR3 spans 17 residues. Written as DNA, the CDR3 is TGTGCCAGCAGCTTAGCGTTTATGAGCGGGAGTAGAGATGAGCAGTTCTTC. Translation: CASSLAFMSGSRDEQFF.

This clone was seen more than once but under ten times. The chain links TRBV27 to TRBJ2-2; D is tentatively TRBD1 or TRBD2 (5 bases each). Between the trimmed V and J ends, which lost 10 bases and 7 bases, there was a span of 28 bases. This CDR3 has 17 amino acids. Germline CDR1 reads MNHEY; CDR2 reads SMNVEV (reference sequence). Here the CDR3 DNA reads TGTGCCACCGCTCGGGGCGGCGGAACCTCCTTGGGCGGGGAGCTGTTTTTT. Residues: CATARGGGTSLGGELFF.

The sample holds one count of this clone. V gene TRBV25-1 combines with J gene TRBJ1-5; D not certain. V was cut by 7 bases and J by 8 bases, with 18 bases left in between. The CDR3 has 14 amino acids. Germline V gene data show CDR1 as MGHDK and CDR2 as SYGVNS. CDR3 sequence reads: CASTGSAHSEPQHF. The DNA for the CDR3 is TGTGCCAGCACTGGATCAGCCCACTCGGAGCCCCAGCATTTT. Full variable domain (outside the CDR3, taken from reference TRBV25-1 and TRBJ1-5): EADIYQTPRYLVIGTGKKITLECSQTMGHDKMYWYQQDPGMELHLIHYSYGVNSTEKGDLSSESTVSRIRTEHFPLTLESARPSHTSQYLCASTGSAHSEPQHFGDGTRLSIL.

Only a few counts were recorded for this clone. The chain employs TRBV11-2 and TRBJ1-5, with D unresolved. The CDR3 loop spans 13 amino acids. Trimming took off 0 bases at V and 4 bases at J, with 4 bases between the two ends. CDR1 and CDR2 (germline): SGHAT, FQNNGV. CDR3: CASSLDLNQPQHF. For the CDR3, the DNA is TGTGCCAGCAGCTTAGACCTTAATCAGCCCCAGCATTTT.